This TCR beta chain was captured by sequencing in a study of human T cells and chemical hapten exposure. Findings and limits, study-wide: The number of TCRs over 1 in 1000 frequency stayed unchanged after DPC. Patch test score rose with PT1 expanded TCR count, significant at thresholds 8, 16 and 32, not 4. Expanded TCRs formed significantly more large CDR3 similarity clusters than controls.

The CDR3 has 13 residues. Germline V gene sequence: CDR1 MDHEN, CDR2 SYDVKM. The V end lost 5 bases, the J end lost 4 bases, and 6 bases lay between the germline ends. Time point meaning: pre-sensitization, week 0. Treatment here: therapeutic diphenylcyclopropenone sensitization with weekly scalp DPC. The study enrolled 18 to 70-year-old alopecia patients suitable for DPC. A word on this clonotype: Its antigen is as yet unknown.

TCRdb re-analysed the RACE reads in MiXCR, keeping a single row per CDR3 protein. Among 180,000 or so distinct CDR3 sequences listed, 30% were seen once. V gene TRBV28 combines with J gene TRBJ2-6; D uncertain. This receptor was taken from a woman aged 25 to 39 with alopecia areata. Some clones in this sample may be carry-over from other donors' samples. This sample comprised whole blood, obtained in connection with sensitization to the hapten diphenylcyclopropenone (DPC). The DNA of the CDR3 is TGTGCCAGCAGTACGATAGGGGCCAACGTCCTGACTTTC. Translating it yields CASSTIGANVLTF.